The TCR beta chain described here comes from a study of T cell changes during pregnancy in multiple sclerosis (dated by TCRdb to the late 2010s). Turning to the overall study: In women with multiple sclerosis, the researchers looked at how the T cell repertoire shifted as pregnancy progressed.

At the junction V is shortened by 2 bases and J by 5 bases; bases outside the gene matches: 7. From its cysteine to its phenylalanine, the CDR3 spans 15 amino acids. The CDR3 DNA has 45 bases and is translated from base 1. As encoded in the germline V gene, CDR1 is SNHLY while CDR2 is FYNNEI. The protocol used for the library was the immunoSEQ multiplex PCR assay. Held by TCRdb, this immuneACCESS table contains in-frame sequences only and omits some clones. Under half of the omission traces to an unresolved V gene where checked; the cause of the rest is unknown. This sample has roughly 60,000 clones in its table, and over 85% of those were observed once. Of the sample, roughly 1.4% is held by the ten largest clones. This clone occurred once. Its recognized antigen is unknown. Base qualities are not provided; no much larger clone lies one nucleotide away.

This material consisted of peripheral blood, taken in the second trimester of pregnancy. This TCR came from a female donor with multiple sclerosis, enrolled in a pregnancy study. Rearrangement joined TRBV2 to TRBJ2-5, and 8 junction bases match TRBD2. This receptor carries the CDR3 CASSESGSGTETQYF. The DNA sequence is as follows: TGTGCCAGCAGTGAAAGTGGTAGCGGGACGGAGACCCAGTACTTC.